This T cell receptor beta chain was found in a study of cytomegalovirus exposure and HLA in healthy donors. About this clone: What it recognizes is unknown.

Findings and caveats of the study: Previous analysis showed most TCR beta V segments were productive about 87% or about 30% of the time.

Amplification used 60 Vbeta primers and 13 Jbeta primers. As handled by the study authors: The authors later counted roughly 79 million unique TCR beta chains, roughly 10 million of them shared. The assay was immunoSEQ multiplex PCR, and TCRdb's table has in-frame clones only and misses some. D and trimming were read from the DNA, whereas the V and J calls and clone size are those reported in that table. The table lists some 150,000 clones, approximately 70% of them singletons, with 2% to 2.5% in the top ten. V was pared by 2 bases and J by 2 bases, with 3 bases of the junction left unmatched. CDR1 SGHRS and CDR2 YFSETQ come from the germline V gene. CDR3 length: 15 residues.

This sequence was found in a woman in her fifties or sixties in good health and CMV-seropositive. Sequencing was done on a sample of PBMCs. This chain links TRBV5-1 with TRBJ2-2, with 7 nucleotides matching TRBD1. CDR3 region: CASSLGGVNTGELFF. The CDR3 nucleotides are TGCGCCAGCAGCTTAGGGGGCGTAAACACCGGGGAGCTGTTTTTT.